The 2 T cell receptor beta chains listed next were all sequenced from one sample in a study of blood T cell repertoires in COVID-19. Using immunoSEQ multiplex PCR, the repertoire was profiled, and TCRdb retains in-frame clones only, with some absent. There are about 56,000 clones in the sample; 89% occur only once, and more than 15% lies in the top ten. Sequences were obtained from peripheral blood. Source of these receptors: a human donor in a cohort sampled during active COVID-19.

The gene calls are TRBV19 and TRBJ1-6, with 7 bases aligning to TRBD1. The ends lost 4 bases at V and 0 bases at J; junction bases unmatched: 15. Germline V lookup: CDR1 LNHDA, CDR2 SQIVND (reference sequence). The CDR3 loop spans 20 amino acids. The CDR3 bases are TGTGCCAGTAGTAGCGACCGGGACAGCATTCCGAGCTCCTATAATTCACCCCTCCACTTT. This codes for CASSSDRDSIPSSYNSPLHF.

The chain has TRBV28 and TRBJ1-1, with TRBD1 matching 7 bases. Germline V lookup: CDR1 MDHEN, CDR2 SYDVKM. Trimming cost V 2 bases and J 2 bases; bases outside gene matches: 2. The CDR3 covers 14 residues. The CDR3 sequence is CASSLRGLNTEAFF. Written as DNA, the CDR3 is TGTGCCAGCAGTTTAAGGGGGCTCAACACTGAAGCTTTCTTT.